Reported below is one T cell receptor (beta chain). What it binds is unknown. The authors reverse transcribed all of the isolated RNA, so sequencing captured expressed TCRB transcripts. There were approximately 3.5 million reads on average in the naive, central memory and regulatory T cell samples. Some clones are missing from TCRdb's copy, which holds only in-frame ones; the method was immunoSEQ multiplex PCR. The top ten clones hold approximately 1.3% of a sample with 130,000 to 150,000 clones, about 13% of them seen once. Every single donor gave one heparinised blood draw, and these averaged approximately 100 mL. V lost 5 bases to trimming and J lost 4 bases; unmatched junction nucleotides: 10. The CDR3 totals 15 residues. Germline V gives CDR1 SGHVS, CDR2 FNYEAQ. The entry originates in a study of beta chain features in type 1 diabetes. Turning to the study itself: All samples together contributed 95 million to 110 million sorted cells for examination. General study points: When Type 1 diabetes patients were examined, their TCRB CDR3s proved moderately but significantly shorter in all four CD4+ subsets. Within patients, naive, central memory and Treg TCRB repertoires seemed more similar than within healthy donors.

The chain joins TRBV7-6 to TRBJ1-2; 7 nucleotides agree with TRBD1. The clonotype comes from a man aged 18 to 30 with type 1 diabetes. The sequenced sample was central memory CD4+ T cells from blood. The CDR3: CASSPTRDSSYGYTF. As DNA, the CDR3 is TGTGCCAGCAGCCCTACCCGGGACAGCAGCTATGGCTACACCTTC.